The following is a T cell receptor beta chain sequence with its context. Its antigen is unknown. There are no base qualities to consult, and no much larger clone falls within one base. This record belongs to a study of blood T cell repertoires in COVID-19 (dated by TCRdb to the early 2020s). About the study as a whole: The collaborator samples originated in the United States, Italy and Spain and spanned the acute and convalescent phases of COVID-19. The prospective study material was composed of cDNA or gDNA derived from T cells, B-cell-depleted T cells, or PBMCs. The samples were drawn from the first 160 participants of the ongoing ImmuneRACE study and from 1,200 or so subjects provided by 6 global collaborators. The dataset comprised deeply sampled blood TCRbeta repertoires from subjects exposed to, actively infected with, or recovered from COVID-19. A de-identified subject ID, COVID-19 status, age in years and sex were almost always included in the sample metadata. Where available, HLA class I and class II types were taken from metadata supplied by the sample provider and were not determined by assay-based typing. The repertoires were made available in a free public database intended to serve as a resource for research on the immune response to SARS-CoV-2.

TCRbeta CDR3 regions were amplified from genomic DNA by means of the immunoSEQ Assay, a bias-controlled multiplex PCR. The study's own analysis went as follows. The number of nucleated cells in each sample was estimated from the amplification of reference gene primers within the assay. To quantify the absolute abundance of each unique TCRbeta CDR3 rearrangement, sequence reads were collapsed and filtered. For each sample, productive Simpson clonality was calculated as the square root of Simpson's diversity index across productive rearrangements. The table was pulled from immuneACCESS by TCRdb, which kept in-frame rearrangements only. Such tables lose some clones; where checked, under half of the loss comes from unresolved V genes, and the rest has no known cause. V and J calls and clone size follow that table, whereas D and trimming were derived from the DNA. The sample has some 120,000 clones on record, about 76% of them singletons. Around a fifth of the sample goes to the ten largest clones.

Collaborating institutions collected whole blood in K2EDTA tubes following their own protocols. For TCRbeta analysis, collaborators shipped samples in one of three forms: frozen whole blood, isolated PBMCs, or DNA extracted from either of those sample types. Broader findings and caveats from the paper: How much clinical and demographic metadata was included differed by source and by participant, and the metadata was provided uncurated.

The junction shows trimming of 6 bases on V and 9 bases on J, plus 12 bases between the germline ends. Taken from cysteine to phenylalanine, the CDR3 has 12 residues. Solely the CDR3 DNA is kept, with 36 bases framed from the first base. The germline V gene (reference sequence) sets CDR1 to MNHNY and CDR2 to SVGAGI. The sample taken for sequencing was peripheral blood. The sequence derives from a man at least 80 years old with acute or convalescent COVID-19. The chain is encoded by TRBV6-6 joined to TRBJ2-1; the D gene remains uncertain. The CDR3 reads as follows: CASSHKATEQFF. The base sequence is TGTGCCAGCAGCCACAAAGCGACTGAGCAGTTCTTC.